One and the same sample provided the 2 T cell receptor beta chains below, sequenced in a study of cytomegalovirus exposure and HLA in healthy donors. The table came from immunoSEQ multiplex PCR; TCRdb's copy has only in-frame clones and leaves some out. This table holds 100,000 to 120,000 clones, around nine tenths found once. The specimen was PBMCs. The source of these receptors is a woman under 30 in good health and CMV-seronegative.

V usage is TRBV2 and J usage is TRBJ2-3, with TRBD1 as a possible D gene (5 bases). Germline-derived CDR1 and CDR2 are SNHLY and FYNNEI. The V and J ends lost 3 bases and 6 bases respectively, with 13 bases between them. The CDR3 extends over 14 amino acids. In DNA form, the CDR3 reads TGTGCCAGCAGTGAGTCGGAAGGGGTGGATACGCAGTATTTT. It specifies CASSESEGVDTQYF. Full variable domain (outside the CDR3, taken from reference TRBV2 and TRBJ2-3): EPEVTQTPSHQVTQMGQEVILRCVPISNHLYFYWYRQILGQKVEFLVSFYNNEISEKSEIFDDQFSVERPDGSNFTLKIRSTKLEDSAMYFCASSESEGVDTQYFGPGTRLTVL.

This clone was found a few times. This chain uses TRBV6-5 with TRBJ2-1; D gene uncertain. Germline V gene data show CDR1 as MNHEY and CDR2 as SVGAGI. V was cut by 5 bases and J by 4 bases, with 15 bases left in between. This CDR3 region has 15 residues. DNA of the CDR3: TGTGCCAGCAGTCCCGCCCTGGAGTCTTACAATGAGCAGTTCTTC. Its translation is CASSPALESYNEQFF.